This T cell receptor beta chain was captured in a study of preoperative IRX-2 immunotherapy in early breast cancer. Germline V gene data show CDR1 as LNHDA and CDR2 as SQIVND (reference sequence). Between the trimmed V and J ends, which lost 6 bases and 1 base, there was a span of 6 bases. This CDR3 contains 13 residues. Libraries were prepared by immunoSEQ multiplex PCR; TCRdb keeps only in-frame clonotypes and omits some of them. The table includes about 89,000 clones, 75% to 90% detected once. The treatment is: preoperative locoregional IRX-2 cytokine immunotherapy. Preoperative locoregional IRX-2 cytokine immunotherapy was tested in the phase Ib source study.

The TCR was taken from a human donor with breast cancer. V and J are TRBV19 and TRBJ2-2; D not certain. Source: tumor tissue, taken after IRX-2 immunotherapy. The CDR3 DNA follows: TGTGCCAGTAGCAACAGGAACACCGGGGAGCTGTTTTTT. It encodes CASSNRNTGELFF.